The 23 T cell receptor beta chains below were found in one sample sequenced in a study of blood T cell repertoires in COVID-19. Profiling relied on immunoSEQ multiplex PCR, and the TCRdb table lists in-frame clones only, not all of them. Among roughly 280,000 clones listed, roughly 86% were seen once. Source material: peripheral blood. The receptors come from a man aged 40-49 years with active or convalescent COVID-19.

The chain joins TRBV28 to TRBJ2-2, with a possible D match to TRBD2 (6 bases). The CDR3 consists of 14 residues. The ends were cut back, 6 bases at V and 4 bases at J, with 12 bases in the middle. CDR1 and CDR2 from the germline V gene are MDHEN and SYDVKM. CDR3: CASRGIGGTGELFF. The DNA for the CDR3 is TGTGCCAGCAGGGGGATCGGGGGCACCGGGGAGCTGTTTTTT.

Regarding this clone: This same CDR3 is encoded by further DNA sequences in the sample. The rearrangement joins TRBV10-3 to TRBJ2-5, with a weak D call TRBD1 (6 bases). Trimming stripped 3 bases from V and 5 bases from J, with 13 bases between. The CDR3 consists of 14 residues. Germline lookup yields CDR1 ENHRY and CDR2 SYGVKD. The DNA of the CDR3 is TGTGCCATCAGTGACTACAGGGTCGGGGAGACCCAGTACTTC. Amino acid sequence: CAISDYRVGETQYF.

Here the CDR3 DNA reads TGTGCCAGCAGCTTTAGAAGGGGACTAGCGGGAGGAGGCTCCTACGAGCAGTACTTC. This translates into CASSFRRGLAGGGSYEQYF. V usage is TRBV7-9 and J usage is TRBJ2-7; TRBD2 matches 15 bases. Germline-derived CDR1 and CDR2 are SEHNR and FQNEAQ (reference sequence). Germline trimming cut 3 bases from V and 0 bases from J; bases unmatched to any gene: 9. This CDR3 is built from 19 residues.

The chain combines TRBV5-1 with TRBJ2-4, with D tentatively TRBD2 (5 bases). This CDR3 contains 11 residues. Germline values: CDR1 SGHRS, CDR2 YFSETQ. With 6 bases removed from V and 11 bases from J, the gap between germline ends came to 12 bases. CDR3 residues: CASKREGVQYF. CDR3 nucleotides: TGCGCCAGCAAGCGTGAGGGTGTTCAGTACTTC.

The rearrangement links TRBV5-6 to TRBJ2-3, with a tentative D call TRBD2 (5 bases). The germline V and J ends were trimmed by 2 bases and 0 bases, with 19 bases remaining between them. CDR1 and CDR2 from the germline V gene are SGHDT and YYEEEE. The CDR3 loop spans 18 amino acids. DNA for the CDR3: TGTGCCAGCAGCTTAGGGCGGGCTAGTGGCTTTAGCACAGATACGCAGTATTTT. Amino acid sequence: CASSLGRASGFSTDTQYF.

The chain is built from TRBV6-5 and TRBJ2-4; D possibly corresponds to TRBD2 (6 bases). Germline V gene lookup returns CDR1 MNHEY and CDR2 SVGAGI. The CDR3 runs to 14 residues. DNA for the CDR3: TGTGTTGCAGCAGAGCTCGTGGAGGGAAACATTCAGTACTTC. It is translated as CVAAELVEGNIQYF.

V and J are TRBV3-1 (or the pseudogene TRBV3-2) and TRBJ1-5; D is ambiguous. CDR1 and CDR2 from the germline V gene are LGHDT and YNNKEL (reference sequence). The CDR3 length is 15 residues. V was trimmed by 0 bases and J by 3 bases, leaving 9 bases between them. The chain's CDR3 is CASSQDPQFNQPQHF. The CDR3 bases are TGTGCCAGCAGCCAAGATCCACAGTTCAATCAGCCCCAGCATTTT.

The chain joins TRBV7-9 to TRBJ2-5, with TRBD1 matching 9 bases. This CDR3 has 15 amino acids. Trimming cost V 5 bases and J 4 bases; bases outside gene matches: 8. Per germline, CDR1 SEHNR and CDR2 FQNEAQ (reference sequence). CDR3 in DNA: TGTGCCAGCAGCCTGCTGGGACAGGGATTAGAGACCCAGTACTTC. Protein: CASSLLGQGLETQYF.

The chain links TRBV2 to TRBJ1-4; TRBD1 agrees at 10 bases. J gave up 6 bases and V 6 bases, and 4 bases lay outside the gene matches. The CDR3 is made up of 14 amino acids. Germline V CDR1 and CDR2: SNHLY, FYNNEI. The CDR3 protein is CASSTGTGDEKLFF. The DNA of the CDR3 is TGTGCCAGCAGCACCGGGACAGGGGATGAAAAACTGTTTTTT.

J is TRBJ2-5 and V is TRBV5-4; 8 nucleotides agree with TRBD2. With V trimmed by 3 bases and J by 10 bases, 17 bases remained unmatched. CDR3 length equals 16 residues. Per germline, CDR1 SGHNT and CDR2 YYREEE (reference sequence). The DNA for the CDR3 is TGTGCCAGCAGCTCGGACCTGGGGGAGGACGGGAGGGACCAGTACTTC. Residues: CASSSDLGEDGRDQYF.

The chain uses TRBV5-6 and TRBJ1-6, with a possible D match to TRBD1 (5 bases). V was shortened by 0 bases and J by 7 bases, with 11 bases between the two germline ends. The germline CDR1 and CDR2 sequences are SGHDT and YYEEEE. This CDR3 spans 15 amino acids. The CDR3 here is CASSLDRGLNSPLHF. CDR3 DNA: TGTGCCAGCAGCTTGGACCGGGGGTTAAATTCACCCCTCCACTTT.

CDR3: CARAIDRVRSGANVLTF. DNA of the CDR3: TGTGCCAGAGCAATTGACAGGGTTCGCTCTGGGGCCAACGTCCTGACTTTC. The chain recombines TRBV21-1 with TRBJ2-6; the table's D call, TRBD1, has no DNA check behind it. TRBV21-1 is labeled a pseudogene. CDR3 length: 17 residues.

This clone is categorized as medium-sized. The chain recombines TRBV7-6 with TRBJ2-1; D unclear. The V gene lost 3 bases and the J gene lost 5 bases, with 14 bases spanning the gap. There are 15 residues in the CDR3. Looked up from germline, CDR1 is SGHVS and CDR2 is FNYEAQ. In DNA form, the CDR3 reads TGTGCCAGCAGCTTTGATGAGTCCGTCAACAATGAGCAGTTCTTC. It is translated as CASSFDESVNNEQFF.

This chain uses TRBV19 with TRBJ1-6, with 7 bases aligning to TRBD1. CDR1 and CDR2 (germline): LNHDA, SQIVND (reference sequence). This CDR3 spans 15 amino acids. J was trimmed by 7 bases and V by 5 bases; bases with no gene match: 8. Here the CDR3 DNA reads TGTGCCAGTAGTTTCGGGACAGCGGAGAATTCACCCCTCCACTTT. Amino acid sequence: CASSFGTAENSPLHF.

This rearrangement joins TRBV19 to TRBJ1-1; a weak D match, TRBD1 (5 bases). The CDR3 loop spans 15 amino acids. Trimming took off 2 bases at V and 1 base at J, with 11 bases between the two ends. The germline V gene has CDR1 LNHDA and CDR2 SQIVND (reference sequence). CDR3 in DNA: TGTGCCAGTAGTATAAGTTGGGGCAGGAACACTGAAGCTTTCTTT. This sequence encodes CASSISWGRNTEAFF.

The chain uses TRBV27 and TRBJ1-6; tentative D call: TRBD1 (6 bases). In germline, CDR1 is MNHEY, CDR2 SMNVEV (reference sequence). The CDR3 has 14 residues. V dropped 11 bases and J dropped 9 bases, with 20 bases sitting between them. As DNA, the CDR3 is TGTGCCGCCTCGACCAACCCGGACAGTTCACCCCTCCACTTT. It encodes CAASTNPDSSPLHF.

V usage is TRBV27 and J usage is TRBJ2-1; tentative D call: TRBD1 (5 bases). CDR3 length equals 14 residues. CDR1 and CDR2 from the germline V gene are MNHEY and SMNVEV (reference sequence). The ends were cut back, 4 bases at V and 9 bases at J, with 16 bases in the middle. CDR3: CASSSVLGAGEQFF. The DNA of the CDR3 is TGTGCCAGCAGTTCGGTTTTAGGGGCCGGTGAGCAGTTCTTC.

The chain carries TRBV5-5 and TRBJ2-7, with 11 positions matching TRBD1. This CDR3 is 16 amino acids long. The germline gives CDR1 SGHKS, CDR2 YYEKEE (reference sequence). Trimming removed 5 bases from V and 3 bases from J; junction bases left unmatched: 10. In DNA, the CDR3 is TGTGCCAGCAGGATGGGACCGGGACAGGGGGTCTACGAGCAGTACTTC. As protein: CASRMGPGQGVYEQYF.

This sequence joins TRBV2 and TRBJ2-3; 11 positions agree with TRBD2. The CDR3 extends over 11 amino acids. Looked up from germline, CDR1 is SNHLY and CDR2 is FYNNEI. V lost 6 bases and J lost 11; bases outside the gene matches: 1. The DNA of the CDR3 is TGTGCCAGCAGAGGACTAGCGGGGCAGTATTTT. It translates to CASRGLAGQYF.

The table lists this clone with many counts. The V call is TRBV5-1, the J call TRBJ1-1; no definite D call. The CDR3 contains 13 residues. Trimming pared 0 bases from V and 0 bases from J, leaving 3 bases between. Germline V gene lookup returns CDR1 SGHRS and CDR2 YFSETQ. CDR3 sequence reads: CASSLDLNTEAFF. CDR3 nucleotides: TGCGCCAGCAGCTTGGACTTGAACACTGAAGCTTTCTTT.

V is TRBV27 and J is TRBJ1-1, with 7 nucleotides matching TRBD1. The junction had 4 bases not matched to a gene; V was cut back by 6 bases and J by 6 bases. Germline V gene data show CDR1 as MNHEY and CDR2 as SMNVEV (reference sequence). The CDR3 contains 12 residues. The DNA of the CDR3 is TGTGCCAGCAGCTTGACAGGGTCTGAAGCTTTCTTT. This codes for CASSLTGSEAFF.

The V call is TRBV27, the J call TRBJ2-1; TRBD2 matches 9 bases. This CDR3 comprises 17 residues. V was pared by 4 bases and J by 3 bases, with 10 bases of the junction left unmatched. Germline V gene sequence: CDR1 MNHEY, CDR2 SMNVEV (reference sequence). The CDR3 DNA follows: TGTGCCAGCAGTTCCCGAGGGATAGCGGGGGTCTACAATGAGCAGTTCTTC. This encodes CASSSRGIAGVYNEQFF.

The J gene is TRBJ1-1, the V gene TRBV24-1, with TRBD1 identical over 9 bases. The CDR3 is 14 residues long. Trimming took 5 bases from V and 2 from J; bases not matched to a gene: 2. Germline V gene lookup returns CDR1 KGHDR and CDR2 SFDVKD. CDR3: CATSGTGANTEAFF. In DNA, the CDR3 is TGTGCCACCAGTGGGACAGGGGCCAACACTGAAGCTTTCTTT.